A few counts support the clone carrying this TCR beta chain. Its antigen is not known. The CDR3 runs 11 residues. V was shortened by 6 bases and J by 13 bases, with 13 bases between the two germline ends. Germline CDR1 is SNHLY and CDR2 is FYNNEI. This sample was included in a study of T cells in narcolepsy. Whole-study context: Donors had narcolepsy type 1 or type 2, or were healthy controls. Study-wide points: Healthy controls reportedly lacked the autoreactive clonotypes serially found in patients' blood. Some memory CD4+ repertoires had no autoreactive clone sequences. Same-patient CSF and blood CD4+ T cell clonotypes included HCRT-specific and TRIB2-specific autoreactive ones.

The repertoire was sequenced with immunoSEQ multiplex PCR; TCRdb's copy has only in-frame clones and lacks some. The sample shows about 37,000 clones, 80% of them seen only once. The clonotype was recovered from a human donor in good health. The gene calls are TRBV2 and TRBJ2-1; D perhaps matches TRBD1 (6 bases). The source material was memory (CD45RA-) CD4+ T cells from blood. The CDR3 sequence is CASSLRDTQFF. CDR3 bases: TGTGCCAGCAGCCTCCGGGACACTCAGTTCTTC.